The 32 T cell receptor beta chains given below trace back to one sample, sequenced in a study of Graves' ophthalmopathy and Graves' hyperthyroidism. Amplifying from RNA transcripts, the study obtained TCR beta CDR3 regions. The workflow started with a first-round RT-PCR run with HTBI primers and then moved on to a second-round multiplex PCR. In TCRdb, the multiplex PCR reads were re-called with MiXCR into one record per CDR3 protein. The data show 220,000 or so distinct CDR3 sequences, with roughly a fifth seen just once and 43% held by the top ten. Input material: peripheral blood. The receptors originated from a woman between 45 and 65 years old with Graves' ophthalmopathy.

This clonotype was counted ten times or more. CDR3 protein: CASTGRVDRFLSSYEQYF. The CDR3 DNA follows: TGTGCCAGCACGGGCAGGGTTGACAGGTTCTTAAGCTCCTACGAGCAGTACTTC. The chain is built from TRBV2 and TRBJ2-7, with D possibly TRBD1 on 6 matching bases. Deletions cut 7 bases from V and 0 bases from J, with 25 bases between. CDR3 length: 18 residues. Per germline, CDR1 SNHLY and CDR2 FYNNEI.

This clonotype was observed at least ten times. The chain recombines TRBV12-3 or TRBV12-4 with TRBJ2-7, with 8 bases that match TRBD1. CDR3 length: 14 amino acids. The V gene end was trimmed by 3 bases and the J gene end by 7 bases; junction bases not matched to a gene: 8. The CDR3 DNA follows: TGTGCCAGCAGTTTGGGGCAGGGGGCAGGGGAGCAGTACTTC. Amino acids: CASSLGQGAGEQYF.

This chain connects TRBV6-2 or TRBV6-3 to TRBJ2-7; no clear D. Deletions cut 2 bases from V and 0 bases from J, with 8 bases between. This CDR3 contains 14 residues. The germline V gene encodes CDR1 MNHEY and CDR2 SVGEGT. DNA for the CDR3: TGTGCCAGCAGTTACGGTGGCATCTCCTACGAGCAGTACTTC. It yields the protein CASSYGGISYEQYF.

The CDR3 region has the DNA TGTGCCAGCACCCAAAGAGCCATCGGCGACGAGCAGTACTTC. Protein: CASTQRAIGDEQYF. The gene calls are TRBV6-1 and TRBJ2-7; D is uncertain. Trimming shortened V by 7 bases and J by 5 bases, and 18 bases separated the two germline ends. This CDR3 is 14 amino acids long. Germline assignment: CDR1 MNHNS and CDR2 SASEGT.

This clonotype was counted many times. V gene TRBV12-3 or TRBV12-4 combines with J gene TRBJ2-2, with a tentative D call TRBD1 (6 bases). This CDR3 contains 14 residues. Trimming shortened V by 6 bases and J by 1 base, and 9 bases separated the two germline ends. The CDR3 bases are TGTGCCAGCAGCTTGGACAGGAACACCGGGGAGCTGTTTTTT. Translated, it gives CASSLDRNTGELFF.

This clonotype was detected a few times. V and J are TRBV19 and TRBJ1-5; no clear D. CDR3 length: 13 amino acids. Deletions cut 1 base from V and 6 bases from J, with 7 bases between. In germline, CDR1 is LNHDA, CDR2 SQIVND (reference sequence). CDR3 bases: TGTGCCAGTAGTATAGCAAAGGGTCAGCCCCAGCATTTT. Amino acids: CASSIAKGQPQHF.

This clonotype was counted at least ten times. CDR3 DNA: TGCAGTGCTAGAAACAGTTTATTTGTGAACACTGAAGCTTTCTTT. Translating gives CSARNSLFVNTEAFF. V and J are TRBV20-1 and TRBJ1-1; unclear D gene. The germline V gene has CDR1 DFQATT and CDR2 SNEGSKA (reference sequence). The CDR3 extends over 15 amino acids. Trimming left V 2 bases short and J 0 bases short, with 13 bases between.

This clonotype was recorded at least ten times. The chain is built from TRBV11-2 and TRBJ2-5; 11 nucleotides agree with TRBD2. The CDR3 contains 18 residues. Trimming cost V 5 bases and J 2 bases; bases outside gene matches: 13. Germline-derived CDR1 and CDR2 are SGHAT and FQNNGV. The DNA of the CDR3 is TGTGCCAGCAGCCCAAGGGGCTTGACTAGCGGGATACAAGAGACCCAGTACTTC. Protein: CASSPRGLTSGIQETQYF.

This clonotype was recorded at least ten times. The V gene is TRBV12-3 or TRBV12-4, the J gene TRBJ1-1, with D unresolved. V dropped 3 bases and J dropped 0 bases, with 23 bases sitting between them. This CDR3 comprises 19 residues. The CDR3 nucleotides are TGTGCCAGCAGTTTGGGCCTAATTCCCCCCGGGAGCATGAACACTGAAGCTTTCTTT. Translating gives CASSLGLIPPGSMNTEAFF.

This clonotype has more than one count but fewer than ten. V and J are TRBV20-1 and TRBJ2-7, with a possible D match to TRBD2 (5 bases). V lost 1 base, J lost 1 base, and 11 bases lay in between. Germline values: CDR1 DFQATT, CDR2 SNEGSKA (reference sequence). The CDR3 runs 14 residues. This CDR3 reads CSARGTGESYEQYF. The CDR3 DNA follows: TGCAGTGCTAGAGGTACTGGGGAGTCCTACGAGCAGTACTTC.

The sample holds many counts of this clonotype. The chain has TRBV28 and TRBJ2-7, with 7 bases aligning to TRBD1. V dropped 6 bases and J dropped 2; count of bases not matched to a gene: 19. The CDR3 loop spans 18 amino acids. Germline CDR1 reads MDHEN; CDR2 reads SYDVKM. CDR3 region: CASSPARPGRGSAYEQYF. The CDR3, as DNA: TGTGCCAGCAGCCCCGCCAGGCCCGGCAGGGGGTCAGCCTACGAGCAGTACTTC.

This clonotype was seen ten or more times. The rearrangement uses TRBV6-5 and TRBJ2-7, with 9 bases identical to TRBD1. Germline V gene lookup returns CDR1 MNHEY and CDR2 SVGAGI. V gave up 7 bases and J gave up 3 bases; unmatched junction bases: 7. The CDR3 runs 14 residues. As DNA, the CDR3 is TGTGCCAGCACCGCGACAGGGGGAGGCTACGAGCAGTACTTC. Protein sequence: CASTATGGGYEQYF.

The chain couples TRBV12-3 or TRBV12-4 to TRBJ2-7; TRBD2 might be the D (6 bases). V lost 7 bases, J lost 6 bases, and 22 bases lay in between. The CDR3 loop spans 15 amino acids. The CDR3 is CASTPGDSRVSEQYF. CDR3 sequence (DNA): TGTGCCAGCACCCCTGGGGACTCGAGGGTATCCGAGCAGTACTTC.

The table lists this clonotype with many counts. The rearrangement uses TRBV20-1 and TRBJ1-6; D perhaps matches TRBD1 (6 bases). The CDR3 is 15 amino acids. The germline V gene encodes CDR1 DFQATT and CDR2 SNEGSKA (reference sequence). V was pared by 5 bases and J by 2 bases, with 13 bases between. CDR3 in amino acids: CSARVGGAYNSPLHF. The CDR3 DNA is TGCAGTGCTCGGGTAGGGGGGGCCTATAATTCACCCCTCCACTTT.

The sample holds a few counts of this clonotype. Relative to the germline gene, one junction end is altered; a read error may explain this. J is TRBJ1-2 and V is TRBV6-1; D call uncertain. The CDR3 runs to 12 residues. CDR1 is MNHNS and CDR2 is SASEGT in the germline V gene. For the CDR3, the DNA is TGTGCCAGCAATGAAGGCAACTATGGCTACACCTTC. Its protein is CASNEGNYGYTF.

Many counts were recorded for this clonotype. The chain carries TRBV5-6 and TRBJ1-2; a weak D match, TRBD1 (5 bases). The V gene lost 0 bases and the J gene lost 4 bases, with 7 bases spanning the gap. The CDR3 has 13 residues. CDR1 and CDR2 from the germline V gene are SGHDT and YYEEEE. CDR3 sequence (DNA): TGTGCCAGCAGCTTGGGAGGGGCCTATGGCTACACCTTC. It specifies CASSLGGAYGYTF.

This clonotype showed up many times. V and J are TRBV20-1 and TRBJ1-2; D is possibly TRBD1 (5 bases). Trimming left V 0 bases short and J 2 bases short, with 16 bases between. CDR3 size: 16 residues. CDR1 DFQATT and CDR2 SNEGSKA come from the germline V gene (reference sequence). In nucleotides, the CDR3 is TGCAGTGCTAGAGATCTCGGGGGACGCTTAAACTATGGCTACACCTTC. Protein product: CSARDLGGRLNYGYTF.

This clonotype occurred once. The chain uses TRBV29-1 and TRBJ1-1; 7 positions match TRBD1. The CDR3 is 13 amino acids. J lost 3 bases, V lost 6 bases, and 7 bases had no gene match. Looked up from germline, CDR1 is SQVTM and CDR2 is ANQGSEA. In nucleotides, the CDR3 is TGCAGCGTCCAACAGGGGTCTTACACTGAAGCTTTCTTT. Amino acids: CSVQQGSYTEAFF.

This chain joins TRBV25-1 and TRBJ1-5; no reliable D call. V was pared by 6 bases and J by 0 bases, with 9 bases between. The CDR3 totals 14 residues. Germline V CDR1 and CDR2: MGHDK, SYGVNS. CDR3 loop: CASSLQASNQPQHF. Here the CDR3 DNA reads TGTGCCAGCAGCCTCCAGGCTAGCAATCAGCCCCAGCATTTT.

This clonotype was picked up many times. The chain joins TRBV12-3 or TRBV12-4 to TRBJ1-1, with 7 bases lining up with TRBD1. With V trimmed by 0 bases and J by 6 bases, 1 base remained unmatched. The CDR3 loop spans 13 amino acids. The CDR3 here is CASSLAQGAEAFF. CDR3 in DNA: TGTGCCAGCAGTTTAGCCCAGGGGGCTGAAGCTTTCTTT.

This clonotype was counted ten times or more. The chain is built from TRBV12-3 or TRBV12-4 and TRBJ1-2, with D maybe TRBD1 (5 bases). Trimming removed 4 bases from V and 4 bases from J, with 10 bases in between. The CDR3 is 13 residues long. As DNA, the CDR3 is TGTGCCAGCAGTTCCTTCGGGGGCTATGGCTACACCTTC. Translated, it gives CASSSFGGYGYTF.

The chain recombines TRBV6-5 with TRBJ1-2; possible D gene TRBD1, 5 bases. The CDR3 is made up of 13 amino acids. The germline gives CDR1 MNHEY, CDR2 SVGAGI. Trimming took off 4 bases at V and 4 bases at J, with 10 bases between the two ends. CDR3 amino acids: CASSFAGSYGYTF. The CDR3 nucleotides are TGTGCCAGCAGTTTTGCAGGGTCCTATGGCTACACCTTC.

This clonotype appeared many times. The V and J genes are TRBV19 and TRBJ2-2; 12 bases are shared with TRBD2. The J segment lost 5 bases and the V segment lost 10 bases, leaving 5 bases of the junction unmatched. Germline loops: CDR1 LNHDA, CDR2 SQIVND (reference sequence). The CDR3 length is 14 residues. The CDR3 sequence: CATRLAGDTGELFF. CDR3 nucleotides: TGTGCCACCAGACTAGCGGGAGATACCGGGGAGCTGTTTTTT.

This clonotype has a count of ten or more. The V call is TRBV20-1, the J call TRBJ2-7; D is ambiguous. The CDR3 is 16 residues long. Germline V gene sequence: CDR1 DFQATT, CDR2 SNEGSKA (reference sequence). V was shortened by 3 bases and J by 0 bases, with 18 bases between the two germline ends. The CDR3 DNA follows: TGCAGTGCTAGCGAGATGTCCTTCCGGAGCTCCTACGAGCAGTACTTC. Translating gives CSASEMSFRSSYEQYF.

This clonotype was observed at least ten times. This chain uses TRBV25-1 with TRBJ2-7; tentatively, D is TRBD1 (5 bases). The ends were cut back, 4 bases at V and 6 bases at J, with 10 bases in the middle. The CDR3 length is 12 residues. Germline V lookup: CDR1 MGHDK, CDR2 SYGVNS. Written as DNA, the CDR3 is TGTGCCAGCAGTGCCTCTAGGGGCGAGCAGTACTTC. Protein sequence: CASSASRGEQYF.

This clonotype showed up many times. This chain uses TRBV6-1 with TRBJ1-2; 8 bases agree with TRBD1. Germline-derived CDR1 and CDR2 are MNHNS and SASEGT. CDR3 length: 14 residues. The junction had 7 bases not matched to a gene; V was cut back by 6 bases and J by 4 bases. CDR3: CASSDRGYGYGYTF. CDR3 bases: TGTGCCAGCAGCGACAGGGGTTACGGCTATGGCTACACCTTC.

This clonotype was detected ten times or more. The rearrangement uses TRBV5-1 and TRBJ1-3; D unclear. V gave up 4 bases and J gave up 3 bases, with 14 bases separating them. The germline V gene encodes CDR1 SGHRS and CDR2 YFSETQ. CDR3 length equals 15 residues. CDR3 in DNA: TGCGCCAGCAGCCAACGGGGAGGAGATGGAAACACCATATATTTT. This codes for CASSQRGGDGNTIYF.

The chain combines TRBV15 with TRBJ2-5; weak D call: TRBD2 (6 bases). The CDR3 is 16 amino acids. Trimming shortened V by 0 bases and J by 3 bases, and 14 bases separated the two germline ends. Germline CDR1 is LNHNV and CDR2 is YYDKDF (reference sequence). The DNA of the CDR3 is TGTGCCACCAGCAGAGATTTGGGAGCGGGCGAAGAGACCCAGTACTTC. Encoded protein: CATSRDLGAGEETQYF. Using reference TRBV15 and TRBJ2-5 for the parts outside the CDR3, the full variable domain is DAMVIQNPRYQVTQFGKPVTLSCSQTLNHNVMYWYQQKSSQAPKLLFHYYDKDFNNEADTPDNFQSRRPNTSFCFLDIRSPGLGDTAMYLCATSRDLGAGEETQYFGPGTRLLVL.

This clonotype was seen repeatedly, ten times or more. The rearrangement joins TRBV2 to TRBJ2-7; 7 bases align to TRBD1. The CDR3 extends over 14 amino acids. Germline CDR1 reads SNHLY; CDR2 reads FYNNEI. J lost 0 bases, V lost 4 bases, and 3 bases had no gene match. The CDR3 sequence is CASSVGTVSYEQYF. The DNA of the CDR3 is TGTGCCAGCAGTGTCGGGACAGTCTCCTACGAGCAGTACTTC.

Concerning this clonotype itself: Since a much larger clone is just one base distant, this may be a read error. The CDR3 DNA sequence: TGCATCGTGGGTTCCAGGGAGTGGGTGAACACTGAAGCTTTCTTT. Protein product: CIVGSREWVNTEAFF. The chain carries TRBV29-1 and TRBJ1-1; D perhaps matches TRBD1 (5 bases). Germline CDR1 SQVTM, CDR2 ANQGSEA. The CDR3 extends over 15 amino acids.

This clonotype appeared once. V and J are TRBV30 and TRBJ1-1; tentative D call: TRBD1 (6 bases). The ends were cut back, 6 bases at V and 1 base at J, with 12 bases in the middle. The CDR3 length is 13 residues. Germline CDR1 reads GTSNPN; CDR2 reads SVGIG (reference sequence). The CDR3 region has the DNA TGTGCCTGTCAGGGACAAACGAACACTGAAGCTTTCTTT. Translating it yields CACQGQTNTEAFF.

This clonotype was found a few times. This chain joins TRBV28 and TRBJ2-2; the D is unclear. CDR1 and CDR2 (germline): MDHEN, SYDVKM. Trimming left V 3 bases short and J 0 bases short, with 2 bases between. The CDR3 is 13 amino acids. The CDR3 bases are TGTGCCAGCAGTTTTCCGAACACCGGGGAGCTGTTTTTT. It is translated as CASSFPNTGELFF.